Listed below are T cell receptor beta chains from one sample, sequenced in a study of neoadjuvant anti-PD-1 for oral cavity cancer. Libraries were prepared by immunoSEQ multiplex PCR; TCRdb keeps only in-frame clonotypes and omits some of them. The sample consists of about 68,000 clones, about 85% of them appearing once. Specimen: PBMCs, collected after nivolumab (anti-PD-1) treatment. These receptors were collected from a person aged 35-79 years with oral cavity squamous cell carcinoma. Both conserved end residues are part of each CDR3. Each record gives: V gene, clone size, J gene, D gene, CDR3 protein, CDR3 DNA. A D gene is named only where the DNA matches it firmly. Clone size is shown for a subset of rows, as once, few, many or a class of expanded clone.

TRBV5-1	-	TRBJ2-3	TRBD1	CASSWSGGSSTDTQYF	TGCGCCAGCAGCTGGTCAGGGGGATCTAGCACAGATACGCAGTATTTT
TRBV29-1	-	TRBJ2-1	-	CSDRPGEPYNEQFF	TGCAGCGACCGGCCGGGAGAACCATACAATGAGCAGTTCTTC
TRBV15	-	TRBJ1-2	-	CATSRGPEADAGYTF	TGTGCCACCAGCAGAGGGCCTGAGGCTGACGCTGGCTACACCTTC
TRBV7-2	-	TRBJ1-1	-	CASSPTGTPDTEAFF	TGTGCCAGCAGCCCCACCGGGACACCAGACACTGAAGCTTTCTTT
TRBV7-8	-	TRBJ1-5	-	CASSPAGRAAQGQPQHF	TGTGCCAGCAGCCCCGCTGGCCGGGCAGCCCAAGGTCAGCCCCAGCATTTT
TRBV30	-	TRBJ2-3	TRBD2	CAWSPGTSGISTDTQYF	TGTGCCTGGAGTCCAGGGACTAGCGGAATAAGCACAGATACGCAGTATTTT
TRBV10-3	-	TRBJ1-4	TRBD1	CAIRDRDTEKLFF	TGTGCCATCAGGGACAGGGATACTGAAAAACTGTTTTTT
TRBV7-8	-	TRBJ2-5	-	CASSPLGSGETQYF	TGTGCCAGCAGCCCTCTGGGGTCGGGGGAGACCCAGTACTTC
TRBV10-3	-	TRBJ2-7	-	CAISPGSSYEQYF	TGTGCCATCAGCCCGGGATCCTCCTACGAGCAGTACTTC
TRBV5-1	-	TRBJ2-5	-	CASSGRGLAEKTQYF	TGCGCCAGCAGCGGGCGCGGGCTAGCTGAAAAGACCCAGTACTTC
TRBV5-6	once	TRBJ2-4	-	CASSFGSKNIQYF	TGTGCCAGCAGCTTCGGTTCCAAAAACATTCAGTACTTC
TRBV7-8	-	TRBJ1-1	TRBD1	CASSPGGQARNTEAFF	TGTGCCAGCAGCCCAGGGGGACAGGCAAGGAACACTGAAGCTTTCTTT
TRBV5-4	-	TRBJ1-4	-	CASSGDGEEKLFF	TGTGCCAGCAGCGGGGACGGGGAGGAAAAACTGTTTTTT
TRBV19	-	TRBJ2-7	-	CASSIGGSEQYF	TGTGCCAGTAGTATAGGGGGGTCCGAGCAGTACTTC
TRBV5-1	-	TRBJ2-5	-	CASSSDSQSQETQYF	TGCGCCAGCAGCTCGGACAGCCAAAGTCAAGAGACCCAGTACTTC
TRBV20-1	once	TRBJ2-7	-	CSALDRYEQYF	TGCAGTGCTCTGGACCGCTACGAGCAGTACTTC
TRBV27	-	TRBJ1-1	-	CASSLGGNTEAFF	TGTGCCAGCAGTTTGGGGGGAAACACTGAAGCTTTCTTT
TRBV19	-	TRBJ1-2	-	CASSVSLDGYGYTF	TGTGCCAGTAGTGTCTCCCTGGACGGCTATGGCTACACCTTC
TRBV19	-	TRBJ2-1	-	CASQGPLHNEQFF	TGTGCCAGCCAGGGGCCTCTCCACAATGAGCAGTTCTTC
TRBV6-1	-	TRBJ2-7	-	CASSEAAVSAEQYF	TGTGCCAGCAGTGAAGCGGCAGTGAGTGCCGAGCAGTACTTC
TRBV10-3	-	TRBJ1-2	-	CATVSDAGRGYTF	TGTGCCACCGTATCGGACGCGGGTAGGGGCTACACCTTC
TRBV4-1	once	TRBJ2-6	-	CASSQGLQSSGANVLTF	TGCGCCAGCAGCCAAGGCCTACAGAGCTCTGGGGCCAACGTCCTGACTTTC
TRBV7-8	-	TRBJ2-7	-	CASSFLTSSYEQYF	TGTGCCAGCAGCTTCTTGACTAGTTCCTACGAGCAGTACTTC
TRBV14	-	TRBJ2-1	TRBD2	CASSQGLAGYEQFF	TGTGCCAGCAGCCAGGGACTAGCGGGATATGAGCAGTTCTTC
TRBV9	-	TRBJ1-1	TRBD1	CASSVGTGGNTEAFF	TGTGCCAGCAGCGTCGGGACAGGGGGGAACACTGAAGCTTTCTTT
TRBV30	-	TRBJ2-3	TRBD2	CAWSATLAGGWDTQYF	TGTGCCTGGAGCGCCACACTAGCGGGAGGATGGGATACGCAGTATTTT
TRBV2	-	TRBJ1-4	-	CASRIEIATNEKLFF	TGTGCCAGCAGAATCGAAATTGCAACTAATGAAAAACTGTTTTTT
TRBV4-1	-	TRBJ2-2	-	CASSLGGNTGELFF	TGCGCCAGCAGCCTGGGGGGTAACACCGGGGAGCTGTTTTTT
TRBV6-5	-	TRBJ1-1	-	CASSQGRETFF	TGTGCCAGCAGCCAGGGTAGAGAAACTTTCTTT
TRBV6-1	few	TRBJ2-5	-	CASSIGWAPGETQYF	TGTGCCAGCAGTATAGGGTGGGCGCCGGGAGAGACCCAGTACTTC
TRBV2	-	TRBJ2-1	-	CASSDRASNEQFF	TGTGCCAGCAGTGACAGAGCGTCTAATGAGCAGTTCTTC
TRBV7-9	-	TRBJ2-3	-	CASSLEGRYTQYF	TGTGCCAGCAGCTTAGAAGGGCGGTATACGCAGTATTTT
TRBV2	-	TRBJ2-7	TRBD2	CASSDRGGRASEQYF	TGTGCCAGCAGTGACCGGGGGGGGAGGGCCTCCGAGCAGTACTTC
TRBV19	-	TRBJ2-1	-	CASSLPGSSYNEQFF	TGTGCCAGTAGTTTACCGGGAAGCTCCTACAATGAGCAGTTCTTC
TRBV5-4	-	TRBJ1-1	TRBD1	CASSLAGQGRYTEAFF	TGTGCCAGCAGCTTGGCAGGACAGGGCCGTTACACTGAAGCTTTCTTT
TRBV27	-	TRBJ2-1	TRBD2	CASKGLAGRPGDNEQFF	TGTGCCAGCAAGGGACTAGCGGGACGCCCTGGGGACAATGAGCAGTTCTTC
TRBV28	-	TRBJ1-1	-	CASSLGSGPGAPAFF	TGTGCCAGCAGTTTAGGGTCTGGACCAGGGGCCCCAGCTTTCTTT
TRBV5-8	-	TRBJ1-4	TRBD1	CASSGTGDEKLFF	TGTGCCAGCAGCGGGACAGGGGATGAAAAACTGTTTTTT
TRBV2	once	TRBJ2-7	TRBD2	CASTGGGDYEQYF	TGTGCCAGCACGGGGGGAGGGGACTACGAGCAGTACTTC
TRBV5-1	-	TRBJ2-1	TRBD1	CASSLAPTGGYNEQFF	TGCGCCAGCAGCTTGGCCCCGACAGGGGGCTACAATGAGCAGTTCTTC
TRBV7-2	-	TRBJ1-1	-	CASSLDGHRGTEAFF	TGTGCCAGCAGCTTAGACGGACACCGAGGGACTGAAGCTTTCTTT
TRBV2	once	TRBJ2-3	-	CASRTDTDTQYF	TGTGCCAGCAGGACAGACACAGATACGCAGTATTTT
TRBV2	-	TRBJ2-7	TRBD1	CASRGAGGAKEQYF	TGTGCCAGCAGAGGGGCAGGGGGCGCGAAAGAGCAGTACTTC
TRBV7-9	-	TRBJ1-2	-	CASSLSSTENYGYTF	TGTGCCAGCAGCCTCTCCTCGACAGAGAACTATGGCTACACCTTC
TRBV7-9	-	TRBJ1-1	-	CASSKGDTEAFF	TGTGCCAGCAGCAAGGGGGACACTGAAGCTTTCTTT
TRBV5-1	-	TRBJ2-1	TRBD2	CASSSGGVAGGEQFF	TGCGCCAGCAGCTCCGGGGGGGTAGCGGGAGGAGAGCAGTTCTTC
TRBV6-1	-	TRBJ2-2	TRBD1	CASRTGQGHQELFF	TGTGCCAGCAGGACGGGACAGGGGCACCAAGAGCTGTTTTTT
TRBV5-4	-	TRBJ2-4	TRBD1	CASSGTGGGNIQYF	TGTGCCAGCAGCGGGACAGGGGGCGGAAACATTCAGTACTTC
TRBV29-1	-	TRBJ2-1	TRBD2	CSVEAGTRPNEQFF	TGCAGCGTTGAAGCCGGGACTAGACCCAATGAGCAGTTCTTC
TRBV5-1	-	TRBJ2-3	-	CASSLEEGNTDTQYF	TGCGCCAGCAGCTTGGAGGAAGGGAACACAGATACGCAGTATTTT
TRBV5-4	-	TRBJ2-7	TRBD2	CASSAGQSGSLYEQYF	TGTGCCAGCAGCGCCGGACAAAGCGGGAGTTTGTACGAGCAGTACTTC
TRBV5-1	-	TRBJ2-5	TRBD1	CASSFGGRGTAETQYF	TGCGCCAGCAGCTTTGGGGGAAGAGGGACAGCCGAGACCCAGTACTTC
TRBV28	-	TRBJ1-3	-	CASRRVSLSGNTIYF	TGTGCCAGCAGAAGGGTTTCTCTGTCTGGAAACACCATATATTTT
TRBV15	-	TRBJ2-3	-	CATSRETKRSTDTQYF	TGTGCCACCAGCAGAGAAACGAAGAGAAGCACAGATACGCAGTATTTT
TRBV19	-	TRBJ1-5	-	CASSTTLYSNQPQHF	TGTGCCAGTAGTACCACGCTTTATAGCAATCAGCCCCAGCATTTT